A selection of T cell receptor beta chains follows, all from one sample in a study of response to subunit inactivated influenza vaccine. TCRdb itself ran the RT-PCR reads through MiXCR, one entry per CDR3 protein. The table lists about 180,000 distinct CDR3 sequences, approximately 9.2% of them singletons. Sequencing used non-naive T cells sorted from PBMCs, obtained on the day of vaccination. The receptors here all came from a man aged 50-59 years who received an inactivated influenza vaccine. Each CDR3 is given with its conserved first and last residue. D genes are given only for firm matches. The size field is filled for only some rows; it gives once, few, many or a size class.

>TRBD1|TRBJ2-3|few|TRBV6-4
TGTGCCAGCAGTGACACAGGGGTGGGTACAGATACGCAGTATTTT
CASSDTGVGTDTQYF
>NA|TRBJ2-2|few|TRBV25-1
TGTGCCAGCAGTGCCTACCAGGCGCACACCGGGGAGCTGTTTTTT
CASSAYQAHTGELFF
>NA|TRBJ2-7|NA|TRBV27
TGTGCCAGCAGTTCTGGTAGCGAGGTAGCCGAGCAGTACTTC
CASSSGSEVAEQYF
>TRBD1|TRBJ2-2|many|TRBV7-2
TGTGCCAGCAGCTTAGTCGGGACAGGAAACACCGGGGAGCTGTTTTTT
CASSLVGTGNTGELFF
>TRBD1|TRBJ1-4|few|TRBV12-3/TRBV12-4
TGTGCCAGCAGTTTTTCGACAGGGAGTAATGAAAAACTGTTTTTT
CASSFSTGSNEKLFF
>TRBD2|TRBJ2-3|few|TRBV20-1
TGCAGTGCTAGTCGCGGGTCTAGCGGAGATACGCAGTATTTT
CSASRGSSGDTQYF
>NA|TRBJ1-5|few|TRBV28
TGTGCCCACTCAGAGACAGCTAATCAGCCCCAGCATTTT
CAHSETANQPQHF
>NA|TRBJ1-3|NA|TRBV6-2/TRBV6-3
TGTGCCGTCGCGGACACACTCGCTGGAAACACCATATATTTT
CAVADTLAGNTIYF
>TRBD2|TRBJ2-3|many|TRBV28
TGTGCCAGCAGTGGCTATTGGGGGGGGTTGAATACGCAGTATTTT
CASSGYWGGLNTQYF
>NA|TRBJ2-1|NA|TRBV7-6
TGTGCCAGCAGCTTAGGACCCATAGGGGGGAATTTCGATGAGCAGTTCTTC
CASSLGPIGGNFDEQFF
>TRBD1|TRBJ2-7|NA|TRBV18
TGTGCCAGCTCACTGATCGGGACAGGGAGGGAAAACGAGCAGTACTTC
CASSLIGTGRENEQYF
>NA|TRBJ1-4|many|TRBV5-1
TGCGCCAGCAGCTTGGCGCCCCCTGGGGCTAATGAAAAACTGTTTTTT
CASSLAPPGANEKLFF
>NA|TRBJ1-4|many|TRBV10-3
TGTGCCATCAGTGACGGGGCCGGGAATGAAAAACTGTTTTTT
CAISDGAGNEKLFF
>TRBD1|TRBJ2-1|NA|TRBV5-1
TGCGCCAGCAGTTATTTGGGCACAGGGGGCCGGGATGAGCAGTTCTTC
CASSYLGTGGRDEQFF
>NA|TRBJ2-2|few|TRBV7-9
TGTGCCAGCAGGCAGACAGGCGTGTTCGCGAACACCGGGGAGCTGTTTTTT
CASRQTGVFANTGELFF
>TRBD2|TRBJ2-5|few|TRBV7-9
TGTGCCAGCAGCTTAGAAATAGCGGGAGTGGGTCCGGAGACCCAGTACTTC
CASSLEIAGVGPETQYF
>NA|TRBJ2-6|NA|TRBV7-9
TGTGCCAGCACCCCATGGGATGGGGCCAACGTCCTGACTTTC
CASTPWDGANVLTF
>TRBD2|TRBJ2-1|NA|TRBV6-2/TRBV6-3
TGTGCCAGCACCGGGCGGGGGATGAGCTCCTACAATGAGCAGTTCTTC
CASTGRGMSSYNEQFF
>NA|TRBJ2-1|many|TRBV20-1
TGCAGTGCTCTGTCGCCAGGCTACAATGAGCAGTTCTTC
CSALSPGYNEQFF
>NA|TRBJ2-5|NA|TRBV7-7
TGTGCCAGCAGCTGGTCGGAAAACCAAGAGACCCAGTACTTC
CASSWSENQETQYF
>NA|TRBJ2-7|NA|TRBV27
TGTGCCAGCAAGACAGGTGGCGGCGAGCAGTACTTC
CASKTGGGEQYF
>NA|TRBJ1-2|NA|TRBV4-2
TGTGCCAGCAGCCAAGATCTTGCAGCAAACTATGGCTACACCTTC
CASSQDLAANYGYTF
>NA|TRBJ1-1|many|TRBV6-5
TGTGCCAGCAGTTACGACGGAATGAACACTGAAGCTTTCTTT
CASSYDGMNTEAFF
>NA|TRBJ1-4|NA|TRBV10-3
TGTGCCATCAGTGATCCGGGCGAAAAACTGTTTTTT
CAISDPGEKLFF
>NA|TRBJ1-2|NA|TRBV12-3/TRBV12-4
TGTGCCAGCAGTTTTACCGATTGGGGCTACACCTTC
CASSFTDWGYTF
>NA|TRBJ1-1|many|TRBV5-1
TGCGCCAGCAGGGGCGGACTAATGAACACTGAAGCTTTCTTT
CASRGGLMNTEAFF
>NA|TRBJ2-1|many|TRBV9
TGTGCCAGCAGCGCCGCCTTCTGGGAGGGGGAGGTTAATGAGCAGTTCTTC
CASSAAFWEGEVNEQFF
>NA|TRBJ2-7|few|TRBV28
TGTGCCAGTAAACGGGACATATCCTACGAGCAGTACTTC
CASKRDISYEQYF
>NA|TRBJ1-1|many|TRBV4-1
TGCGCCAGCAGCCAAGATCCACGGCTTAACACTGAAGCTTTCTTT
CASSQDPRLNTEAFF
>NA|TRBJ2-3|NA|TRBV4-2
TGTGCCAGCAGCGGGGGGCGGGGGTCCACAGATACGCAGTATTTT
CASSGGRGSTDTQYF
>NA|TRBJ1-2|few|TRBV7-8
TGTGCCAGCAGCCACGACCGAAACTATGGCTACACCTTC
CASSHDRNYGYTF
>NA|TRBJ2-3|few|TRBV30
TGTGCCTGGACTACAGGGAGAACGCAGTATTTT
CAWTTGRTQYF
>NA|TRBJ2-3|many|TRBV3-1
TGTGCCAGCAGCCACTCTAGCACAGATACGCAGTATTTT
CASSHSSTDTQYF
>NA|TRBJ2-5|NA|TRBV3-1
TGTGCCAGCAGCCAAGATTGGCGTGGCCAGTACTTC
CASSQDWRGQYF
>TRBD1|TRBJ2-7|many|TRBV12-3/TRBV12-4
TGTGCCAGCAGGCCGGGACAGGGGGGGTACGAGCAGTACTTC
CASRPGQGGYEQYF
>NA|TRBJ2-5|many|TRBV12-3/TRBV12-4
TGTGCCAGCAGTTTCCCGGGACGCGAGACCCAGTACTTC
CASSFPGRETQYF
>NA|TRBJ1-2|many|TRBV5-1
TGCGCCAGCAGCCCCTCGGACAGTTATGGCTACACCTTC
CASSPSDSYGYTF
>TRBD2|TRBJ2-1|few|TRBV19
TGTGCCAGTTTGCCTAGCGGGATACAACGTTACAATGAGCAGTTCTTC
CASLPSGIQRYNEQFF
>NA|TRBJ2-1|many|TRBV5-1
TGCGCCAGCAGCTTGGAGCGGGCAGGCTCCTACAATGAGCAGTTCTTC
CASSLERAGSYNEQFF
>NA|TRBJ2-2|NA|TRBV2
TGTGCCAGCAGTCCTGGGACACACGGCACCGGGGAGCTGTTTTTT
CASSPGTHGTGELFF
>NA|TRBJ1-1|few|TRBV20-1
TGCAGTGCAGATCTCAGGGAAGTTGAGGCCACTGAAGCTTTCTTT
CSADLREVEATEAFF
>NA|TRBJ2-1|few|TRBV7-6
TGTGCCAGCAGCTTAGGGGGGTCCTGGGATGAGCAGTTCTTC
CASSLGGSWDEQFF
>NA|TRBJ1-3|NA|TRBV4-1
TGCGCCAGCAGCCAAGTATATGGAAACACCATATATTTT
CASSQVYGNTIYF
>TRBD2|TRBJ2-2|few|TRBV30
TGTGCCTGTGGGGACTACGCGAACACCGGGGAGCTGTTTTTT
CACGDYANTGELFF
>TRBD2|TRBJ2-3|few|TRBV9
TGTGCCAGCAGCGTCAACCCTGAGGGACCTAGCGGGAGGGCGTCAGATACGCAGTATTTT
CASSVNPEGPSGRASDTQYF
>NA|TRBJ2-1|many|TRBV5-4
TGTGCCAGCAGCTTGGGGGTGACAGACAATGAGCAGTTCTTC
CASSLGVTDNEQFF
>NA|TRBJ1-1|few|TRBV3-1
TGTGCCAGCAGCCAAGTTCCTGGGAACACTGAAGCTTTCTTT
CASSQVPGNTEAFF